This T cell receptor (beta chain) was sequenced for a study of T cells after yellow fever vaccination. Study overall: Each low-cell-number fraction was prepared by means of SMART-Seq v4 Ultra Low Input. General observations from the study: Reappearance after the booster was observed for most primary-vaccination clones (96% CD4, about 91% CD8). Shared CD4/CD8 clonotypes were a small share, likely from convergent recombination.

A process of 5'RACE template switching, which added a universal primer site and UMIs, was used to make TCR cDNA. TCRdb processed the 5' RACE reads anew with MiXCR; each CDR3 protein has one entry. The sample lists about 550,000 distinct CDR3 sequences; 15% to 20% were seen once. With respect to this clonotype: What it binds is unknown.

CDR1 is SGHTA and CDR2 is FQGNSA in the germline V gene. Unmatched junction bases numbered 3, after V lost 4 bases and J lost 1 base. The CDR3 is 15 residues long. Sequenced here: PBMCs, sampled 15 days after the yellow fever booster vaccination. The sequence was collected from a young man who received the YFV17D yellow fever vaccine. The chain joins TRBV7-2 to TRBJ2-7; 11 bases are shared with TRBD2. The CDR3 here is CASSSVAGGSYEQYF. The CDR3 nucleotides are TGTGCCAGCAGCTCCGTAGCGGGAGGGTCCTACGAGCAGTACTTC.